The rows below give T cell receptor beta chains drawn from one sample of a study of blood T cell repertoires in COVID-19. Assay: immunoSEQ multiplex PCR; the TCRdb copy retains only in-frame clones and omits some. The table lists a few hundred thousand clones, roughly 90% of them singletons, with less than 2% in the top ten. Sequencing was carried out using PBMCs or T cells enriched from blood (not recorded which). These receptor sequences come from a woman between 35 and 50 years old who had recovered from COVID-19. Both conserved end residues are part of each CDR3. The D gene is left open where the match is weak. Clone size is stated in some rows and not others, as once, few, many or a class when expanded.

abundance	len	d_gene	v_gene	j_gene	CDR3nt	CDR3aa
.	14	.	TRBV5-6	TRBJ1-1	TGTGCCAGCAGCCCCGACAGACAGAACACTGAAGCTTTCTTT	CASSPDRQNTEAFF
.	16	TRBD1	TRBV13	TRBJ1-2	TGTGCCAGCAGCTTAGGAGGACAGGGAGGGAACTATGGCTACACCTTC	CASSLGGQGGNYGYTF
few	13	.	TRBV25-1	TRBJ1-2	TGTGCCAGCAGTGAAGGGCAGGGCTATGGCTACACCTTC	CASSEGQGYGYTF
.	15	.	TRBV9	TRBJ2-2	TGTGCCAGCAGCGTAGGACCCTCAGGGACCGGGGAGCTGTTTTTT	CASSVGPSGTGELFF
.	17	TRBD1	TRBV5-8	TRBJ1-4	TGTGCCAGCAGCTATGGGACAGACCCTGCAACTAATGAAAAACTGTTTTTT	CASSYGTDPATNEKLFF
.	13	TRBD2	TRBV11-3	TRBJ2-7	TGTGCCAGCAGCACCGAGACTAGCACCGAGCAGTACTTC	CASSTETSTEQYF
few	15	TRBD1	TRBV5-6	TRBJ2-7	TGTGCCAGCAGCGGCCGGGACAGGGGGCGTCTTAAGCAGTACTTC	CASSGRDRGRLKQYF
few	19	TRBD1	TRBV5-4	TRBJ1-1	TGTGCCAGCAGCTTGGATTTTGGTAGGACAGGGGGCATGAACACTGAAGCTTTCTTT	CASSLDFGRTGGMNTEAFF
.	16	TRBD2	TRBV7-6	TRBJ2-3	TGTGCCAGCAGCTTAGTTGCTAGCGGGAGGTCAGATACGCAGTATTTT	CASSLVASGRSDTQYF
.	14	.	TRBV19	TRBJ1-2	TGTGCCAGTAGTACCAACGGGGGGGCCTATGGCTACACCTTC	CASSTNGGAYGYTF
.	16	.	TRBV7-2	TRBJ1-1	TGTGCCAGCAGCTTAGAGGGGGAGGGACTGAACACTGAAGCTTTCTTT	CASSLEGEGLNTEAFF
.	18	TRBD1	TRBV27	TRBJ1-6	TGTGCCAGCAGTGAACGACAGGGGGCAGTATCCTATAATTCACCCCTCCACTTT	CASSERQGAVSYNSPLHF
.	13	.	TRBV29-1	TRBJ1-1	TGCAGCGCCATGGCGGGGGATCCAGGTGAAGCTTTCTTT	CSAMAGDPGEAFF
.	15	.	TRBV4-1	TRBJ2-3	TGCGCCAGCAGCCAAGCATCCGGCGGCGGAGATACGCAGTATTTT	CASSQASGGGDTQYF
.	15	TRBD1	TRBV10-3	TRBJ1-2	TGTGCCATCAGTGATTCAGGGACAGAGATCTATGGCTACACCTTC	CAISDSGTEIYGYTF
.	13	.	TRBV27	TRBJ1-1	TGTGCCAGCAGTCCGGCCTCGGGCACTGAAGCTTTCTTT	CASSPASGTEAFF
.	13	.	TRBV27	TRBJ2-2	TGTGCCAGCAGTACATCGAACACCGGGGAGCTGTTTTTT	CASSTSNTGELFF
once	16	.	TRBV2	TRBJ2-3	TGTGCCAGCAGTGAACTGAACGGACAGAGGACAGATACGCAGTATTTT	CASSELNGQRTDTQYF
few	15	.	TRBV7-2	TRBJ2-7	TGTGCCAGCAGCTTAGTCCGGCTCCCGACTGACGAGCAGTACTTC	CASSLVRLPTDEQYF
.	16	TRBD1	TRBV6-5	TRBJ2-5	TGTGCCAGCAGTTACTCGAGACAGGGGGCAAGGGAGACCCAGTACTTC	CASSYSRQGARETQYF
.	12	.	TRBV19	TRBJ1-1	TGTGCCTCGGGACACCTGAACACTGAAGCTTTCTTT	CASGHLNTEAFF
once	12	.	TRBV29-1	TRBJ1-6	TGCAGCGTTGGGGACAATAATTCACCCCTCCACTTT	CSVGDNNSPLHF
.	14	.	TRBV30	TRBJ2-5	TGTGCCTGGAGTGCCTACAGGGTCGAAGAGACCCAGTACTTC	CAWSAYRVEETQYF
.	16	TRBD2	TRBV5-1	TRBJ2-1	TGCGCCAGCAGCTTAATGGCCACTAGCGGGAGCAATGAGCAGTTCTTC	CASSLMATSGSNEQFF
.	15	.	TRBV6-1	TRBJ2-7	TGTGCCAGCAGTGAAATCGTGGGTCACTATTACGAGCAGTACTTC	CASSEIVGHYYEQYF
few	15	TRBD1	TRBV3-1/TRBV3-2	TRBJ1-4	TGTGCCAGCAGCAAGCCCCGACAGGGGCCCGAAAAACTGTTTTTT	CASSKPRQGPEKLFF
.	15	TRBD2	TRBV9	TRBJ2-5	TGTGCCAGCAGCGTAACGGGAGGGCCATGGGAGACCCAGTACTTC	CASSVTGGPWETQYF
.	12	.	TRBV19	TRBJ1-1	TGTGCCAGTAGCCCCACGAGAATTGAAGCTTTCTTT	CASSPTRIEAFF
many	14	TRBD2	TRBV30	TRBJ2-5	TGTGCCTGGAGTGGACTAGCGGGATTCGAGACCCAGTACTTC	CAWSGLAGFETQYF
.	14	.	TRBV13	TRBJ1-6	TGTGCCAGCAGCTCCGACTCACCTAATTCACCCCTCCACTTT	CASSSDSPNSPLHF
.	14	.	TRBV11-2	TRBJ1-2	TGTGCCAGCAGCTTAGATCCGGGGAACTATGGCTACACCTTC	CASSLDPGNYGYTF
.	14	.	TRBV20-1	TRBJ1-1	TGCAGTGCTAGTGGGGGCCTTATGAACACTGAAGCTTTCTTT	CSASGGLMNTEAFF
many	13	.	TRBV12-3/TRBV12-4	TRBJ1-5	TGTGCCAGCAGCACCGGGAACAATCAGCCCCAGCATTTT	CASSTGNNQPQHF
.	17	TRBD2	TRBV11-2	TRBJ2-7	TGTGCCAGCAGCACCTCCCCGGGACTAGCGGGGGATTATGAGCAGTACTTC	CASSTSPGLAGDYEQYF
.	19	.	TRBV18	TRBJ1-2	TGTGCCAGCTCACCGCGGACCCAGGCCGGGACTCAAAGTAACTATGGCTACACCTTC	CASSPRTQAGTQSNYGYTF
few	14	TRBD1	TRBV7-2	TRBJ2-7	TGTGCCAGCAGCCCCGACAGGGGGAAATACGAGCAGTACTTC	CASSPDRGKYEQYF
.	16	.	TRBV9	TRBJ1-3	TGTGCCAGCAGCACGGACAACAGTTTCTCTGGAAACACCATATATTTT	CASSTDNSFSGNTIYF
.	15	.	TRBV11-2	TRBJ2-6	TGTGCCAGCAGCCAACAGTATTCTGGGGCCAACGTCCTGACTTTC	CASSQQYSGANVLTF
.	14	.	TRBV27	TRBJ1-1	TGTACCAGCAGTCAGGGGAGGGGGAACGCTGAAGCTTTCTTT	CTSSQGRGNAEAFF
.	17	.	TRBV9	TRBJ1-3	TGTGCCAGCAGCGCGCAGAGGGAGGACTACTCTGGAAACACCATATATTTT	CASSAQREDYSGNTIYF
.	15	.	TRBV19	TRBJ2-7	TGTGCCAGTAGTATAAAGCGGTGGGGAGTCTACGAGCAGTACTTC	CASSIKRWGVYEQYF
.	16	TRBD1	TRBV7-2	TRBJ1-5	TGTGCCAGCAGCTCTCGGGGACAGGATAGCAATCAGCCCCAGCATTTT	CASSSRGQDSNQPQHF
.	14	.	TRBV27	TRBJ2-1	TGTGCCAGCAGTTTATGGCAGGGTTACAATGAGCAGTTCTTC	CASSLWQGYNEQFF
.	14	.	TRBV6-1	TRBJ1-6	TGTGCCAGCAGTGATAACAGTTTTTTGTCACCCCTCCACTTT	CASSDNSFLSPLHF
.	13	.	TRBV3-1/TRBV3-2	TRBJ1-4	TGTGCCAGCAGCCAAGTAGGGGCTGAAAAACTGTTTTTT	CASSQVGAEKLFF
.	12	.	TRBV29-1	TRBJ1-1	TGCAGCGTTGTCGGTATGAACACTGAAGCTTTCTTT	CSVVGMNTEAFF
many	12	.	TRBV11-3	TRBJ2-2	TGTGCCAGCAGCCAAGGGGCCGGGGAGCTGTTTTTT	CASSQGAGELFF
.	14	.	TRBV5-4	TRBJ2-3	TGTGCCAGCAGCCAAGGGGGGGGCACAGATACGCAGTATTTT	CASSQGGGTDTQYF
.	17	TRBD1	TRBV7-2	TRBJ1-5	TGTGCCAGCAGCTTAGCGGGGGACAGGGGGGTGACTCAGCCCCAGCATTTT	CASSLAGDRGVTQPQHF
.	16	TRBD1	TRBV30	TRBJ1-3	TGTGCCTGGAGTTACAGGGACAGGGGGGATGGAAACACCATATATTTT	CAWSYRDRGDGNTIYF
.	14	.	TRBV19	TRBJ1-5	TGTGCCAGTAAAAAACAGGGAGTGGATCAGCCCCAGCATTTT	CASKKQGVDQPQHF
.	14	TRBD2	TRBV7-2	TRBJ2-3	TGTGCCAGCAGCTGGAGCGGGATGACAGATACGCAGTATTTT	CASSWSGMTDTQYF
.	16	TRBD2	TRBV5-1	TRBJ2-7	TGCGCCAGCAGCTTACCCGGGACTAGCGTTACAGGCGAGCAGTACTTC	CASSLPGTSVTGEQYF
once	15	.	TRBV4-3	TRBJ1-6	TGCGCCAGCAGCCAAGATAACCCCCGGAATTCACCCCTCCACTTT	CASSQDNPRNSPLHF
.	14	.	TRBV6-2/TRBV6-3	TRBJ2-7	TGTGCCAGCAGTTTACGACAGGCCTCCTACGAGCAGTACTTC	CASSLRQASYEQYF
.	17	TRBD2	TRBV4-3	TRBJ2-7	TGCGCCAGCAGCCAAGATCCAAAGCGGGAGGGACTGGGAGAGCAGTACTTC	CASSQDPKREGLGEQYF
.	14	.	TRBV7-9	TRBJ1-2	TGTGCCAGCAGCTTACAGGCAGGGTCGGTTGGCTACACCTTC	CASSLQAGSVGYTF